This TCR beta chain stems from a study of T-cell reconstitution after alpha-beta-depleted transplantation in children. General study findings and limits: Several hundred expanded graft clones reportedly gave rise to the alpha-beta T cells present about two months after transplant. Surviving recipient T cells and thymic progenitors underlay high day-60 TCRbeta diversity in some patients. Fresh T-cell production supplied most of the T-cell counts and diversity seen one year after transplant.

The CDR3 sequence is 14 residues long. Germline assignment: CDR1 MGHRA and CDR2 YSYEKL. V dropped 0 bases and J dropped 4 bases, with 8 bases sitting between them. The TCRbeta library incorporated unique molecular identifiers. TCRdb re-called the PCR reads with MiXCR, one entry per CDR3 protein. The sample comprises 150,000 to 200,000 distinct CDR3 sequences, 5.5% to 7% of which are singletons, and under 6% rests with the top ten. The table lists this clonotype with many counts. What it binds is unknown. The chain recombines TRBV4-1 with TRBJ2-3, with D perhaps TRBD2 (5 bases). This receptor was identified in a girl under three years old with combined immunodeficiency, due to receive a stem cell transplant. The sequencing here drew on PBMCs, taken before TCRalphabeta/CD19-depleted stem cell transplant. CDR3 in DNA: TGCGCCAGCAGCCAAGAGGAGGTGGCAGATACGCAGTATTTT. Its protein is CASSQEEVADTQYF.